This T cell receptor beta chain was profiled in a study of tissue T cells after allogeneic stem cell transplantation. The overall study: Where cell numbers permitted, CD3+ T cells were sorted from preserved blood and marrow.

Overall study results and limits: Anatomically similar tissues had similar TCR repertoires within each patient. The study did not identify alloreactive or antigen-specific tissue TCRs, and some clones might be persisting host cells.

About this clone: Its matching antigen is unknown.

Profiled with immunoSEQ multiplex PCR; TCRdb holds only in-frame clones, not every one. This sample has about 26,000 clones; about 90% occur once, and the top ten carry about 2%. CDR3 size: 13 residues. The germline V gene has CDR1 MNHEY and CDR2 SVGAGI. V lost 2 bases and J 2 bases, leaving 6 bases between the germline ends. The receptor was isolated from a male donor at least 60 years old who later had graft-versus-host disease after an allogeneic stem cell transplant. The gene calls are TRBV6-5 and TRBJ1-1; the D is unclear. The sample in question was blood, obtained before transplantation. CDR3 DNA: TGTGCCAGCAGTTACAGCGTTAACACTGAAGCTTTCTTT. It translates to CASSYSVNTEAFF.